The 27 T cell receptor beta chains presented below share a single source sample, sequenced in a study of shared clonotypes between healthy human individuals. Terminally differentiated effector memory CD45RA+ cells were excluded from the naive CD8 cells, which were CD45RO-negative and positively selected for CCR7. Data came from immunoSEQ multiplex PCR; TCRdb stores just in-frame clones and leaves some out. The data hold about 680,000 clones, with under 95% observed a single time. Sequenced material: naive CD8+ T cells sorted from blood. All receptors derive from a man aged 30-40 years in good health.

The chain combines TRBV7-8 with TRBJ2-2; D possibly corresponds to TRBD2 (7 bases). Trimming cost V 2 bases and J 6 bases, with 13 bases left between them. There are 15 residues in the CDR3. CDR1 and CDR2 from the germline V gene are SGHVS and FQNEAQ. The CDR3 bases are TGTGCCAGCAGCTTAATCCGGGGGGCCCCCGGGGAGCTGTTTTTT. Translated: CASSLIRGAPGELFF.

The V and J genes are TRBV2 and TRBJ2-1, with D hard to call. V lost 6 bases, J lost 8 bases, and 8 bases lay in between. The CDR3 contains 11 residues. Per germline, CDR1 SNHLY and CDR2 FYNNEI. The DNA of the CDR3 is TGTGCCAGCAGGGAATCATATGAGCAGTTCTTC. Amino acid sequence: CASRESYEQFF.

The rearrangement joins TRBV7-2 to TRBJ1-2; D remains unclear. Germline V gene data show CDR1 as SGHTA and CDR2 as FQGNSA. This CDR3 comprises 11 residues. Trimming stripped 10 bases from V and 1 base from J, with 7 bases between. CDR3 coding DNA: TGTGCCACTTTGATTAACTATGGCTACACCTTC. Protein: CATLINYGYTF. The full variable domain, with the rest looked up from reference TRBV7-2 and TRBJ1-2, is GAGVSQSPSNKVTEKGKDVELRCDPISGHTALYWYRQSLGQGLEFLIYFQGNSAPDKSGLPSDRFSAERTGGSVSTLTIQRTQQEDSAVYLCATLINYGYTFGSGTRLTVV.

The rearrangement joins TRBV4-1 to TRBJ2-7, with D uncertain. The V and J ends lost 0 bases and 2 bases respectively, with 8 bases between them. The CDR3 length is 14 residues. Germline CDR1 and CDR2: MGHRA and YSYEKL. The CDR3 is CASSQENGAYEQYF. Written as DNA, the CDR3 is TGCGCCAGCAGCCAAGAAAACGGAGCCTACGAGCAGTACTTC.

J is TRBJ2-3 and V is TRBV10-2, with 7 bases identical to TRBD2. Germline V lookup: CDR1 WSHSY, CDR2 SAAADI. After removal of 6 bases from V and 4 bases from J, the junction contained 7 bases not matched to a gene. This CDR3 spans 14 amino acids. In nucleotides, the CDR3 is TGCGCCAGCAGCCCTGCGGGAGCCTCAGATACGCAGTATTTT. Protein product: CASSPAGASDTQYF.

The J gene is TRBJ2-1, the V gene TRBV7-3, with D possibly being TRBD2 (6 bases). Trimming stripped 5 bases from V and 3 bases from J, with 14 bases between. The CDR3 contains 15 residues. Germline loops: CDR1 SGHTA, CDR2 FQGTGA. CDR3 in amino acids: CASSDLATSYNEQFF. CDR3 in DNA: TGTGCCAGCAGCGACCTAGCGACAAGCTACAATGAGCAGTTCTTC.

The chain joins TRBV4-1 to TRBJ1-6; 8 bases fit TRBD1. The CDR3 consists of 15 residues. Germline CDR1 is MGHRA and CDR2 is YSYEKL. V was clipped by 5 bases and J by 7 bases; unmatched bases: 7. The CDR3 region is CASSGRTGFNSPLHF. CDR3 bases: TGCGCCAGCAGCGGCCGGACAGGGTTCAATTCACCCCTCCACTTT.

This chain connects TRBV9 to TRBJ2-3; 14 positions agree with TRBD2. The V gene's germline CDR1 is SGDLS and CDR2 YYNGEE. The CDR3 has 16 amino acids. The ends lost 3 bases at V and 5 bases at J; junction bases unmatched: 5. In DNA, the CDR3 is TGTGCCAGCAGCGCCGGGACTAGCGGGAGCTTAGATACGCAGTATTTT. Translation: CASSAGTSGSLDTQYF.

V gene TRBV28 combines with J gene TRBJ2-2; possibly TRBD2 for D (5 bases). From germline, CDR1 is MDHEN and CDR2 SYDVKM. The V end lost 5 bases, the J end lost 0 bases, and 16 bases lay between the germline ends. The CDR3 has 17 amino acids. The CDR3 loop reads CASSLSDWMANTGELFF. The CDR3 coding sequence is TGTGCCAGCAGTCTCTCGGACTGGATGGCGAACACCGGGGAGCTGTTTTTT. Looking up the rest from reference TRBV28 and TRBJ2-2 gives the full variable domain: DVKVTQSSRYLVKRTGEKVFLECVQDMDHENMFWYRQDPGLGLRLIYFSYDVKMKEKGDIPEGYSVSREKKERFSLILESASTNQTSMYLCASSLSDWMANTGELFFGEGSRLTVL.

V and J are TRBV7-2 and TRBJ2-7, with TRBD1 matching 11 bases. J gave up 4 bases and V 5 bases, and 7 bases lay outside the gene matches. Germline CDR1 is SGHTA and CDR2 is FQGNSA. The CDR3 loop spans 15 amino acids. The CDR3 region has the DNA TGTGCCAGCAGCAACTCCGGGACAGGGGGTTACGAGCAGTACTTC. Translating gives CASSNSGTGGYEQYF.

The CDR3 reads CASSEITSGYTDTQYF. CDR3 bases: TGTGCCAGCAGTGAGATAACTAGCGGCTACACAGATACGCAGTATTTT. This chain joins TRBV25-1 and TRBJ2-3; 8 bases align to TRBD2. V lost 3 bases and J lost 2; bases outside the gene matches: 7. Germline V lookup: CDR1 MGHDK, CDR2 SYGVNS. The CDR3 contains 16 residues.

The genes are TRBV5-4 and TRBJ2-3, with D uncertain. There are 16 residues in the CDR3. The V end lost 1 base, the J end lost 0 bases, and 12 bases lay between the germline ends. Germline values: CDR1 SGHNT, CDR2 YYREEE (reference sequence). CDR3 bases: TGTGCCAGCAGCTTGACAGCTTCCTCTAGCACAGATACGCAGTATTTT. Protein sequence: CASSLTASSSTDTQYF.

The chain uses TRBV6-1 and TRBJ2-3, with 7 bases matching TRBD2. CDR1 and CDR2 from the germline V gene are MNHNS and SASEGT. The CDR3 totals 18 residues. After removal of 0 bases from V and 2 bases from J, the junction contained 11 bases not matched to a gene. CDR3 nucleotides: TGTGCCAGCAGTGAAGCGCTTCGAAAAGCGGGATACACAGATACGCAGTATTTT. This sequence encodes CASSEALRKAGYTDTQYF.

The chain has TRBV11-3 and TRBJ2-1; D is ambiguous. The CDR3 spans 19 residues. V lost 4 bases to trimming and J lost 5 bases, with 27 bases between them. Per the germline V gene, CDR1 is SGHNT and CDR2 is YENEEA. The DNA of the CDR3 is TGTGCCAGCAGCTACCAAAATCTTAACCGGCTCACAGCCCACAATGAGCAGTTCTTC. Its protein product is CASSYQNLNRLTAHNEQFF.

The genes are TRBV10-2 and TRBJ2-3, with 9 positions matching TRBD2. The length of the CDR3 is 14 residues. V shed 2 bases and J 6 bases; nucleotides not matched to a gene: 3. From germline, CDR1 is WSHSY and CDR2 SAAADI. The chain's CDR3 is CASSELAGRDTQYF. CDR3 nucleotide sequence: TGCGCCAGCAGTGAGCTAGCGGGAAGGGATACGCAGTATTTT.

As concerns this clone: Other DNA sequences in this sample translate to the same CDR3. This rearrangement joins TRBV27 to TRBJ2-7; D is perhaps TRBD1 or TRBD2 (6 bases each). Trimming removed 2 bases from V and 0 bases from J, with 11 bases in between. Germline CDR1 and CDR2: MNHEY and SMNVEV (reference sequence). This CDR3 spans 15 amino acids. As DNA, the CDR3 is TGTGCCAGCAGTTTACGGGGGCGGTCCTCCTACGAGCAGTACTTC. This sequence encodes CASSLRGRSSYEQYF.

The genes are TRBV27 and TRBJ2-1; the match to TRBD2 covers 14 bases. The junction had 8 bases not matched to a gene; V was cut back by 4 bases and J by 12 bases. This CDR3 spans 15 amino acids. The germline V gene has CDR1 MNHEY and CDR2 SMNVEV (reference sequence). In nucleotides, the CDR3 is TGTGCCAGCAGTTCGGGACTAGCGGGAGTAGGGAGGCAGTTCTTC. It translates to CASSSGLAGVGRQFF.

The chain carries TRBV7-9 and TRBJ2-1; 11 nucleotides align to TRBD2. The ends lost 4 bases at V and 1 base at J; junction bases unmatched: 6. The CDR3 runs to 17 residues. CDR1 is SEHNR, CDR2 FQNEAQ, per germline (reference sequence). The CDR3 DNA follows: TGTGCCAGCAGCTCCCTACTAGCGGGAGAATCCTACAATGAGCAGTTCTTC. Amino acids: CASSSLLAGESYNEQFF.

This chain connects TRBV7-6 to TRBJ2-7; 8 nucleotides align to TRBD1. This CDR3 region has 15 residues. V gave up 1 base and J gave up 1 base; unmatched junction bases: 3. Germline assignment: CDR1 SGHVS and CDR2 FNYEAQ. The chain's CDR3 is CASSLGTGRSYEQYF. The CDR3 DNA reads TGTGCCAGCAGCTTAGGGACAGGGAGATCCTACGAGCAGTACTTC.

This clone was seen once. This chain joins TRBV27 and TRBJ2-5; D is possibly TRBD1 or TRBD2 (5 bases each). The CDR3 is 13 residues long. Trimming left V 0 bases short and J 9 bases short, with 11 bases between. CDR1 and CDR2 from the germline V gene are MNHEY and SMNVEV (reference sequence). CDR3 sequence reads: CASSLSGTQSQYF. The CDR3 nucleotides read TGTGCCAGCAGTTTATCGGGGACGCAGTCCCAGTACTTC.

This clone came up once. The chain is built from TRBV30 and TRBJ2-3; TRBD2 matches at 13 bases. The CDR3 length is 15 residues. Germline CDR1 is GTSNPN and CDR2 is SVGIG (reference sequence). The V and J ends lost 2 bases and 5 bases, in that order; junction bases with no gene match: 4. The CDR3 sequence: CAWSPGLAGVDTQYF. The CDR3 DNA sequence: TGTGCCTGGAGTCCCGGACTAGCGGGAGTAGATACGCAGTATTTT.

This clone is a singleton in its sample. The same CDR3 is also encoded by other DNA sequences in this sample. The chain joins TRBV28 to TRBJ2-7; D remains unclear. There are 12 residues in the CDR3. V was pared by 3 bases and J by 2 bases, with 5 bases between. From germline, CDR1 is MDHEN and CDR2 SYDVKM. CDR3 amino acids: CASSLSAYEQYF. The CDR3 DNA is TGTGCCAGCAGTTTGTCAGCCTACGAGCAGTACTTC.

The chain links TRBV6-5 to TRBJ2-1; 9 bases fit TRBD2. Germline V lookup: CDR1 MNHEY, CDR2 SVGAGI. The CDR3 runs 15 residues. Trimming removed 6 bases from V and 7 bases from J; junction bases left unmatched: 10. CDR3 residues: CASRLSGSVRNEQFF. As DNA, the CDR3 is TGTGCCAGCAGACTTAGCGGGAGTGTACGAAATGAGCAGTTCTTC.

The chain is built from TRBV10-3 and TRBJ1-5; D not certain. This CDR3 is built from 13 residues. The germline V gene encodes CDR1 ENHRY and CDR2 SYGVKD. Trimming removed 6 bases from V and 0 bases from J, with 6 bases in between. CDR3 bases: TGTGCCATCAGACCTCGTAGCAATCAGCCCCAGCATTTT. Its protein product is CAIRPRSNQPQHF.

About this clone itself: Distinct nucleotide sequences in the sample also encode this CDR3. This chain joins TRBV6-6 and TRBJ1-5; D remains ambiguous. This CDR3 region has 14 residues. V lost 1 base, J lost 2 bases, and 6 bases lay in between. Germline V gene sequence: CDR1 MNHNY, CDR2 SVGAGI (reference sequence). In DNA form, the CDR3 reads TGTGCCAGCAGTTACTTACCCGGCAATCAGCCCCAGCATTTT. Translated: CASSYLPGNQPQHF.

CDR3: CASSVWEDNEQFF. The CDR3 DNA reads as TGTGCCAGCAGCGTTTGGGAGGACAATGAGCAGTTCTTC. The V and J genes are TRBV9 and TRBJ2-1, with D perhaps TRBD2 (6 bases). CDR3 size: 13 residues. Germline assignment: CDR1 SGDLS and CDR2 YYNGEE. The V end was cut by 2 bases, the J end by 5 bases, with 8 bases between.

For the CDR3, the DNA is TGTGCCAGCAGCTTGGACTACCACACAGATACGCAGTATTTT. Its translation is CASSLDYHTDTQYF. The chain employs TRBV7-9 and TRBJ2-3; tentative D call: TRBD2 (6 bases). CDR3 length: 14 amino acids. Trimming took off 3 bases at V and 2 bases at J, with 9 bases between the two ends. CDR1 and CDR2 (germline): SEHNR, FQNEAQ (reference sequence).